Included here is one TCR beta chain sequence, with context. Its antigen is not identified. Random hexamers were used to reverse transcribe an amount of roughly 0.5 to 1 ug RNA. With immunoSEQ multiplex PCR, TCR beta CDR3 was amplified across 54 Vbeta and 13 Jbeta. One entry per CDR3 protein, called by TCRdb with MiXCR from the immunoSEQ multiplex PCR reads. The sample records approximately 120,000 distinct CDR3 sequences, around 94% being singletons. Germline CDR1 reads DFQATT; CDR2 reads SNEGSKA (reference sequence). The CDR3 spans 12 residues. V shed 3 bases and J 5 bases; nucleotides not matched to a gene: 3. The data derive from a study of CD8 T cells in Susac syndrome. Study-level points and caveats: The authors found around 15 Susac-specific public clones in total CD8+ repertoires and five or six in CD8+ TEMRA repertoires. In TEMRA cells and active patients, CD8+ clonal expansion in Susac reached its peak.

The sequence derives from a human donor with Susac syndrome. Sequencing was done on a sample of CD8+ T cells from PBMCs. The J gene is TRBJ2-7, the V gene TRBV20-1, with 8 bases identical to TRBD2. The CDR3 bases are TGCAGTGCTAGGACTAGCGACCACGAGCAGTACTTC. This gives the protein CSARTSDHEQYF.